These T cell receptor beta chains were read from a single sample in a study of early T cells in non-severe SARS-CoV-2 infection. TCRdb called the 5' RACE reads again in MiXCR, with one record for every CDR3 protein. The repertoire includes about 79,000 distinct CDR3 sequences, about 13% of them detected once, and 4.5% to 7% sits in the top ten. Specimen: whole blood. The receptor set was obtained from an adult who was a healthcare worker with PCR-confirmed SARS-CoV-2 infection or an uninfected control (not recorded which). The CDR3 runs from the conserved cysteine through the conserved F or W. A D gene is named only where the DNA matches it firmly. Only some rows state a clone size, as once, few, many or a class for expanded clones.

>TRBV28|-|TRBJ2-7|-
CASSFWADEQYF
TGTGCCAGCAGTTTTTGGGCAGACGAGCAGTACTTC
>TRBV28|few|TRBJ2-7|TRBD1
CASSDRVRTYEQYF
TGTGCCAGCAGTGACAGGGTCCGGACCTACGAGCAGTACTTC
>TRBV5-1|many|TRBJ1-2|-
CASSTQSTTNYGYTF
TGCGCCAGCAGTACACAGAGCACAACTAACTATGGCTACACCTTC
>TRBV5-1|few|TRBJ2-1|TRBD2
CASSLALAGNNEQFF
TGCGCCAGCAGCTTGGCGCTAGCGGGAAATAATGAGCAGTTCTTC
>TRBV7-9|-|TRBJ1-2|-
CASSLGARGVNYGYTF
TGTGCCAGCAGCTTAGGGGCCAGGGGCGTGAACTATGGCTACACCTTC
>TRBV28|-|TRBJ2-5|TRBD2
CASSPPKRGQETQYF
TGTGCCAGCAGCCCCCCGAAGCGGGGCCAAGAGACCCAGTACTTC
>TRBV3-1|many|TRBJ2-1|-
CASSQDSTVVNEQFF
TGTGCCAGCAGCCAAGACTCAACGGTGGTTAATGAGCAGTTCTTC
>TRBV27|few|TRBJ1-5|-
CASSFARSSSNQPQHF
TGTGCCAGCAGTTTCGCCAGGTCATCTAGCAATCAGCCCCAGCATTTT
>TRBV5-1|few|TRBJ1-1|TRBD1
CASSLGTGRTEAFF
TGCGCCAGCAGCTTGGGGACAGGGAGGACTGAAGCTTTCTTT
>TRBV20-1|-|TRBJ1-4|-
CSARQQNEKLFF
TGCAGTGCTAGACAGCAAAATGAAAAACTGTTTTTT
>TRBV2|many|TRBJ2-3|-
CASSAGLDTDTQYF
TGTGCCAGCAGTGCGGGACTCGACACAGATACGCAGTATTTT
>TRBV29-1|-|TRBJ1-1|-
CSVVGPRNTEAFF
TGCAGCGTGGTGGGACCACGGAACACTGAAGCTTTCTTT
>TRBV7-8|many|TRBJ1-1|-
CASSPQVRQITEAFF
TGTGCCAGCAGCCCTCAGGTACGACAGATTACTGAAGCTTTCTTT
>TRBV27|-|TRBJ2-6|TRBD1
CASSPKPGQHHSGANVLTF
TGTGCCAGCAGTCCTAAACCGGGACAGCACCACTCTGGGGCCAACGTCCTGACTTTC
>TRBV29-1|-|TRBJ2-7|-
CSVWGLRYEQYF
TGCAGCGTTTGGGGACTTCGCTACGAGCAGTACTTC
>TRBV18|few|TRBJ2-7|TRBD1
CASSPAGQGAYEQYF
TGTGCCAGCTCACCAGCGGGACAGGGGGCATACGAGCAGTACTTC
>TRBV29-1|few|TRBJ2-7|-
CSATGPGSYEQYF
TGCAGCGCCACCGGGCCGGGCTCCTACGAGCAGTACTTC
>TRBV19|-|TRBJ2-1|TRBD2
CASSRRINSGKNNEQFF
TGTGCCAGTAGTAGACGTATTAACAGCGGGAAAAACAATGAGCAGTTCTTC
>TRBV7-2|-|TRBJ2-1|-
CASSLGVTATTDEQFF
TGTGCCAGCAGCTTAGGGGTGACAGCCACTACCGATGAGCAGTTCTTC
>TRBV28|-|TRBJ2-3|TRBD2
CASKRLAGDTQYF
TGTGCCAGCAAAAGACTAGCAGGAGATACGCAGTATTTT
>TRBV5-1|many|TRBJ2-5|TRBD2
CASSLVAAGGGTQYF
TGCGCCAGCAGCTTGGTGGCAGCGGGAGGTGGGACCCAGTACTTC
>TRBV3-1|few|TRBJ2-7|-
CASSQGHRSYEQYF
TGTGCCAGCAGCCAAGGGCACCGTTCCTACGAGCAGTACTTC
>TRBV25-1|few|TRBJ1-4|-
CASSERGRANEKLFF
TGTGCCAGCAGTGAAAGAGGACGGGCTAATGAAAAACTGTTTTTT
>TRBV7-9|-|TRBJ2-3|-
CASSEQGFTDTQYF
TGTGCCAGCAGCGAACAGGGTTTCACAGATACGCAGTATTTT
>TRBV18|-|TRBJ1-1|-
CASSPTGSTEAFF
TGTGCCAGCTCGCCCACAGGGTCCACTGAAGCTTTCTTT
>TRBV10-2|-|TRBJ1-1|-
CASRSGQGIEAFF
TGCGCCAGCAGATCGGGACAAGGAATCGAAGCTTTCTTT
>TRBV10-3|-|TRBJ2-7|-
CAISEGPRGSPTYEQYF
TGTGCCATCAGTGAGGGGCCCAGGGGATCCCCGACCTACGAGCAGTACTTC
>TRBV12-3/TRBV12-4|-|TRBJ2-7|-
CASSRAGGQTYEQYF
TGTGCCAGCAGTCGAGCCGGGGGGCAAACCTACGAGCAGTACTTC
>TRBV5-6|few|TRBJ2-7|-
CASSLKGSYEQYF
TGTGCCAGCAGCCTCAAGGGGTCCTACGAGCAGTACTTC
>TRBV6-5|many|TRBJ1-1|-
CASSYQVGASTEAFF
TGTGCCAGCAGTTACCAGGTGGGGGCTAGCACTGAAGCTTTCTTT
>TRBV12-3/TRBV12-4|many|TRBJ2-7|-
CASSRRTPITYEQYF
TGTGCCAGCAGTCGGCGGACTCCTATCACCTACGAGCAGTACTTC
>TRBV11-3|-|TRBJ2-3|-
CASSPYAGTGEDTQYF
TGTGCCAGCAGCCCCTACGCGGGAACCGGGGAGGATACGCAGTATTTT
>TRBV3-1|many|TRBJ2-7|-
CASSQGWHSSYEQYF
TGTGCCAGCAGCCAAGGTTGGCACAGCTCCTACGAGCAGTACTTC
>TRBV7-6|few|TRBJ1-1|-
CASSLQVGRTEAFF
TGTGCCAGCAGCTTACAGGTGGGGCGGACTGAAGCTTTCTTT